A selection of T cell receptor beta chains follows, all from one sample in a study of beta chain features in type 1 diabetes. Profiling relied on immunoSEQ multiplex PCR, and the TCRdb table lists in-frame clones only, not all of them. The sample lists roughly 240,000 clones; more than 65% were seen once. Input material: naive CD4+ T cells from blood. These receptor sequences come from a man aged 30 to 45 in good health. The CDR3 runs from the conserved cysteine through the conserved F or W. Fields, in order: J gene, D gene, clone size, V gene, CDR3 protein, CDR3 DNA. D genes are given only for firm matches. Rows give clone size only sometimes, using once, few, many, or a class for an expanded clone.

TRBJ2-2	NA	few	TRBV7-2	CASSSGLRSTGELFF	TGTGCCAGCAGCTCGGGACTTCGGTCCACCGGGGAGCTGTTTTTT
TRBJ2-3	NA	NA	TRBV6-5	CASRTESTDTQYF	TGTGCCAGCAGGACAGAGAGCACAGATACGCAGTATTTT
TRBJ2-3	TRBD2	NA	TRBV25-1	CASSGTLGTSGSADTQYF	TGTGCCAGCAGTGGTACACTCGGGACTAGCGGGAGCGCAGATACGCAGTATTTT
TRBJ2-1	NA	NA	TRBV5-1	CASSLERGLQGSSYNEQFF	TGCGCCAGCAGCTTGGAGCGGGGCCTTCAGGGGAGCTCCTACAATGAGCAGTTCTTC
TRBJ1-6	NA	NA	TRBV6-5	CAARRRGNSPLHF	TGTGCCGCCCGAAGGAGGGGGAATTCACCCCTCCACTTT
TRBJ2-5	NA	once	TRBV4-3	CASSQVGEQTQYF	TGCGCCAGCAGCCAAGTGGGCGAGCAGACCCAGTACTTC
TRBJ2-3	NA	NA	TRBV29-1	CSVKIQGFTDTQYF	TGCAGCGTAAAAATTCAGGGTTTCACAGATACGCAGTATTTT
TRBJ2-7	NA	NA	TRBV28	CASSLSPGSNYEQYF	TGTGCCAGCAGTTTAAGTCCGGGCAGTAACTACGAGCAGTACTTC
TRBJ2-7	TRBD2	NA	TRBV6-5	CASNSGGPYEQYF	TGTGCCAGCAACTCGGGAGGACCCTACGAGCAGTACTTC
TRBJ2-7	TRBD1	NA	TRBV10-3	CAISHQDRGNEQYF	TGTGCCATCAGTCATCAGGACAGGGGAAACGAGCAGTACTTC
TRBJ1-1	NA	once	TRBV30	CAWSRRGTEAFF	TGTGCCTGGAGTAGGAGGGGGACTGAAGCTTTCTTT
TRBJ2-5	TRBD2	NA	TRBV5-1	CASSLAGRETQYF	TGCGCCAGCAGCTTGGCCGGGAGGGAGACCCAGTACTTC
TRBJ1-2	NA	NA	TRBV29-1	CSVAMGPYGYTF	TGCAGCGTAGCTATGGGTCCCTATGGCTACACCTTC
TRBJ2-7	TRBD2	few	TRBV30	CAWSVLAGGTSSYEQYF	TGTGCCTGGAGTGTACTAGCGGGAGGTACTAGCTCCTACGAGCAGTACTTC
TRBJ1-2	NA	NA	TRBV15	CATSTGKIANYGYTF	TGTGCCACCAGCACGGGGAAGATTGCTAACTATGGCTACACCTTC
TRBJ2-7	TRBD1	NA	TRBV30	CAWRGNDRGRSYEQYF	TGTGCCTGGAGAGGGAACGACAGGGGGCGGTCCTACGAGCAGTACTTC
TRBJ2-3	NA	NA	TRBV30	CAWSLRPDTQYF	TGTGCCTGGAGTCTCAGGCCCGATACGCAGTATTTT
TRBJ1-5	NA	NA	TRBV30	CAWSPTGNQPQHF	TGTGCCTGGAGTCCGACTGGCAATCAGCCCCAGCATTTT
TRBJ2-1	NA	NA	TRBV30	CAWRWSGGGNEQFF	TGTGCCTGGAGGTGGAGCGGAGGAGGGAATGAGCAGTTCTTC
TRBJ2-5	NA	once	TRBV29-1	CSVEGLLQETQYF	TGCAGCGTCGAGGGACTCCTCCAAGAGACCCAGTACTTC
TRBJ2-5	TRBD2	NA	TRBV5-1	CASSPSGTSGSKWETQYF	TGCGCCAGCAGCCCTTCCGGGACTAGCGGATCGAAGTGGGAGACCCAGTACTTC
TRBJ1-5	NA	NA	TRBV30	CAWSRGHTAAGNQPQHF	TGTGCCTGGAGTCGTGGACATACCGCGGCGGGCAATCAGCCCCAGCATTTT
TRBJ2-1	TRBD2	NA	TRBV9	CASSVEVAGNEQFF	TGTGCCAGCAGCGTAGAGGTAGCGGGCAATGAGCAGTTCTTC
TRBJ1-5	TRBD1	once	TRBV14	CASSRQGFQPQHF	TGTGCCAGCAGCCGACAGGGGTTCCAGCCCCAGCATTTT
TRBJ1-2	NA	NA	TRBV4-2	CASSLTPYTVDQLPHGYTF	TGTGCCAGCAGCCTCACCCCCTACACGGTCGATCAGCTACCCCATGGCTACACCTTC
TRBJ2-3	TRBD2	NA	TRBV29-1	CSVGGLADRSISYF	TGCAGCGTTGGTGGACTAGCTGATCGTTCCATCTCTTATTTT
TRBJ2-5	NA	NA	TRBV20-1	CSAGRRETQYF	TGCAGTGCCGGGCGGAGAGAGACCCAGTACTTC
TRBJ1-2	NA	NA	TRBV30	CAWTFRMARGYTF	TGTGCCTGGACATTTAGGATGGCGCGGGGCTACACCTTC
TRBJ2-3	TRBD2	NA	TRBV30	CAWTRGLAGSDTQYF	TGTGCCTGGACCCGGGGACTAGCGGGGTCAGATACGCAGTATTTT
TRBJ2-1	NA	NA	TRBV11-2	CASSLDRLYNEQFF	TGTGCCAGCAGCTTAGATCGCCTGTACAATGAGCAGTTCTTC
TRBJ2-3	NA	once	TRBV2	CASSERPTDTQYF	TGTGCCAGCAGTGAACGGCCCACAGATACGCAGTATTTT